The rows below give T cell receptor beta chains drawn from one sample of a study of regulatory T cells. Produced via immunoSEQ multiplex PCR; TCRdb's table is partial and in-frame only. The data hold about 35,000 clones, with about 89% observed a single time. Sequencing was carried out using conventional CD4+ T cells sorted from blood. Source of these receptors: a person aged 18-30 years with CD3G deficiency. Both conserved end residues are part of each CDR3. A D gene is named only where the DNA matches it firmly. The size entry is marked missing in some rows and otherwise reads once, few, many or a size class.

abundance: NA; j_gene: TRBJ2-1; d_gene: TRBD2; len: 13; v_gene: TRBV10-3; CDR3aa: CAISSGSGYEQFF; CDR3nt: TGTGCCATCAGTAGCGGGAGTGGGTATGAGCAGTTCTTC
abundance: NA; j_gene: TRBJ2-2; d_gene: NA; len: 13; v_gene: TRBV19; CDR3aa: CASSAQASGELFF; CDR3nt: TGTGCCAGTAGTGCACAAGCGTCCGGGGAGCTGTTTTTT
abundance: NA; j_gene: TRBJ1-1; d_gene: TRBD1; len: 15; v_gene: TRBV28; CDR3aa: CASSPTGGGHTEAFF; CDR3nt: TGTGCCAGCAGTCCGACAGGGGGCGGGCACACTGAAGCTTTCTTT
abundance: NA; j_gene: TRBJ2-7; d_gene: NA; len: 14; v_gene: TRBV5-1; CDR3aa: CASSPMTGAYEQYF; CDR3nt: TGCGCCAGCAGTCCGATGACCGGTGCCTACGAGCAGTACTTC
abundance: NA; j_gene: TRBJ2-7; d_gene: NA; len: 16; v_gene: TRBV28; CDR3aa: CASSSGRLGAGYEQYF; CDR3nt: TGTGCCAGCAGTAGCGGACGTTTGGGGGCCGGCTACGAGCAGTACTTC
abundance: once; j_gene: TRBJ2-7; d_gene: TRBD1; len: 14; v_gene: TRBV13; CDR3aa: CATATGQRPHEQYF; CDR3nt: TGTGCCACAGCTACGGGACAGAGGCCGCACGAGCAGTACTTC
abundance: NA; j_gene: TRBJ2-7; d_gene: NA; len: 15; v_gene: TRBV28; CDR3aa: CASRGSRASSYEQYF; CDR3nt: TGTGCCAGCAGGGGTTCAAGGGCGAGCTCCTACGAGCAGTACTTC
abundance: NA; j_gene: TRBJ2-3; d_gene: TRBD1; len: 12; v_gene: TRBV18; CDR3aa: CASSENRGTQYF; CDR3nt: TGTGCCAGCTCAGAAAACAGGGGTACGCAGTATTTT
abundance: NA; j_gene: TRBJ2-5; d_gene: TRBD1; len: 14; v_gene: TRBV5-5; CDR3aa: CASSRRDSAETQYF; CDR3nt: TGTGCCAGCAGCCGTCGGGACAGCGCAGAGACCCAGTACTTC
abundance: NA; j_gene: TRBJ2-3; d_gene: TRBD2; len: 16; v_gene: TRBV11-2; CDR3aa: CASSPGASGSTDTQYF; CDR3nt: TGTGCCAGCAGCCCGGGGGCTAGCGGGAGCACAGATACGCAGTATTTT
abundance: NA; j_gene: TRBJ2-1; d_gene: TRBD2; len: 15; v_gene: TRBV10-2; CDR3aa: CASRRAGGPFNEQFF; CDR3nt: TGCGCCAGCAGAAGAGCGGGAGGGCCTTTCAATGAGCAGTTCTTC
abundance: NA; j_gene: TRBJ2-3; d_gene: TRBD2; len: 15; v_gene: TRBV7-7; CDR3aa: CASRAGTSGEHTQYF; CDR3nt: TGTGCTAGCAGGGCCGGGACTAGCGGGGAACATACGCAGTATTTT
abundance: NA; j_gene: TRBJ1-2; d_gene: NA; len: 12; v_gene: TRBV6-6; CDR3aa: CASSPGQRGYTF; CDR3nt: TGTGCCAGCAGTCCCGGCCAGAGGGGCTACACCTTC
abundance: NA; j_gene: TRBJ1-2; d_gene: NA; len: 12; v_gene: TRBV6-1; CDR3aa: CATRAGGGGYTF; CDR3nt: TGTGCCACCAGGGCCGGCGGTGGGGGCTACACCTTC
abundance: NA; j_gene: TRBJ2-7; d_gene: NA; len: 15; v_gene: TRBV6-1; CDR3aa: CASSNLWQGTYEQYF; CDR3nt: TGTGCCAGCAGCAATTTATGGCAGGGCACGTACGAGCAGTACTTC
abundance: NA; j_gene: TRBJ2-1; d_gene: TRBD2; len: 14; v_gene: TRBV19; CDR3aa: CASSDLAGGKEQFF; CDR3nt: TGTGCCAGTAGTGACCTAGCGGGGGGGAAAGAGCAGTTCTTC
abundance: NA; j_gene: TRBJ2-7; d_gene: NA; len: 17; v_gene: TRBV5-1; CDR3aa: CASSLVGSAGLAYEQYF; CDR3nt: TGCGCCAGCAGCTTGGTAGGATCGGCGGGTTTGGCCTACGAGCAGTACTTC
abundance: NA; j_gene: TRBJ2-7; d_gene: TRBD2; len: 18; v_gene: TRBV11-2; CDR3aa: CASSPTTTSGRFSYEQYF; CDR3nt: TGTGCCAGCAGCCCAACCACGACTAGCGGGAGGTTCTCCTACGAGCAGTACTTC
abundance: NA; j_gene: TRBJ1-4; d_gene: NA; len: 15; v_gene: TRBV28; CDR3aa: CASSLLPGMGEKLFF; CDR3nt: TGTGCCAGCAGTTTATTACCAGGGATGGGCGAAAAACTGTTTTTT
abundance: NA; j_gene: TRBJ1-2; d_gene: NA; len: 13; v_gene: TRBV27; CDR3aa: CASSRPGGYGYTF; CDR3nt: TGTGCCAGCAGTCGCCCCGGGGGCTATGGCTACACCTTC
abundance: NA; j_gene: TRBJ2-7; d_gene: NA; len: 15; v_gene: TRBV5-1; CDR3aa: CASSLGGPPSEEQYF; CDR3nt: TGCGCCAGCAGCTTGGGGGGTCCTCCTTCGGAGGAGCAGTACTTC
abundance: few; j_gene: TRBJ2-3; d_gene: TRBD2; len: 14; v_gene: TRBV5-5; CDR3aa: CASSLREGPDTQYF; CDR3nt: TGTGCCAGCAGCTTGCGGGAGGGCCCAGATACGCAGTATTTT